Following are 23 T cell receptor beta chains from one sample sequenced in a study of shared clonotypes between healthy human individuals. Naive CD8 cells comprised CD45RO-negative, CCR7-positively selected cells, excluding terminally differentiated effector memory CD45RA+ cells. Generated by immunoSEQ multiplex PCR, the TCRdb table keeps only in-frame clones and is missing some. Altogether some 1,900,000 clones are present, approximately 95% being singletons, with the ten largest covering 1% to 1.5%. Sequenced: naive CD8+ T cells sorted from blood. The receptor source for this set is a man aged 18-30 years in good health.

This chain uses TRBV5-1 with TRBJ1-1; 9 bases agree with TRBD1. This CDR3 has 14 amino acids. Germline trimming cut 5 bases from V and 4 bases from J; bases unmatched to any gene: 6. Germline V gene lookup returns CDR1 SGHRS and CDR2 YFSETQ. DNA for the CDR3: TGCGCCAGCAGGCCGGGACAGGGTCTCACTGAAGCTTTCTTT. Its translation: CASRPGQGLTEAFF.

Points on this clone: Other DNA variants within this sample encode the same CDR3. V gene TRBV4-3 combines with J gene TRBJ2-1; D is possibly TRBD1 (6 bases). The germline gives CDR1 LGHNA, CDR2 YSLEER. The CDR3 runs to 15 residues. V was clipped by 0 bases and J by 2 bases, with 8 bases between them. CDR3 bases: TGCGCCAGCAGCCAAGATCGGACAGCCTACAATGAGCAGTTCTTC. Its protein product is CASSQDRTAYNEQFF.

As to this clone: The same CDR3 is also encoded by other DNA sequences in this sample. The gene calls are TRBV9 and TRBJ2-2, with no clear D. Germline V gene lookup returns CDR1 SGDLS and CDR2 YYNGEE. Between the trimmed V and J ends, which lost 4 bases and 0 bases, there was a span of 4 bases. The CDR3 runs 13 residues. The CDR3 loop is CASSPANTGELFF. The CDR3 DNA reads as TGTGCCAGCAGCCCTGCGAACACCGGGGAGCTGTTTTTT.

Turning to this clone: The sample holds other DNA sequences that translate to the same CDR3. V usage is TRBV9 and J usage is TRBJ1-1; tentatively, D is TRBD1 (5 bases). CDR1 and CDR2 from the germline V gene are SGDLS and YYNGEE. Between the trimmed V and J ends, which lost 0 bases and 7 bases, there was a span of 7 bases. The CDR3 consists of 12 residues. CDR3 coding DNA: TGTGCCAGCAGCGTAGCGGGGGGTGAAGCTTTCTTT. This encodes CASSVAGGEAFF.

The count of this clone is one. The chain joins TRBV6-1 to TRBJ1-1; possibly TRBD1 for D (6 bases). The germline V and J ends were trimmed by 6 bases and 0 bases, with 11 bases remaining between them. This CDR3 is 14 amino acids long. Germline V CDR1 and CDR2: MNHNS, SASEGT. The CDR3 region is CASRYRDMNTEAFF. The DNA for the CDR3 is TGTGCCAGCAGATACAGGGATATGAACACTGAAGCTTTCTTT.

The chain links TRBV5-6 to TRBJ2-7, with 7 bases aligning to TRBD1. The CDR3 runs 13 residues. Germline V CDR1 and CDR2: SGHDT, YYEEEE. J lost 4 bases, V lost 6 bases, and 7 bases had no gene match. The CDR3 loop is CASTGQRVYEQYF. The CDR3 DNA reads as TGTGCCAGCACGGGACAGAGGGTGTACGAGCAGTACTTC.

This sequence joins TRBV10-1 and TRBJ2-1; 9 bases map to TRBD1. Germline trimming cut 6 bases from V and 8 bases from J; bases unmatched to any gene: 11. Germline lookup yields CDR1 WNHNN and CDR2 SYGVQD (reference sequence). The CDR3 length is 15 residues. CDR3 amino acids: CASSETGGNYHEQFF. The DNA of the CDR3 is TGCGCCAGCAGCGAGACAGGGGGGAATTACCATGAGCAGTTCTTC.

The chain employs TRBV4-1 and TRBJ2-7; no clear D gene. Germline V CDR1 and CDR2: MGHRA, YSYEKL. The CDR3 loop spans 16 amino acids. The V and J ends lost 0 bases and 2 bases respectively, with 14 bases between them. The CDR3 protein is CASSQDPTGATYEQYF. The CDR3 DNA follows: TGCGCCAGCAGCCAAGATCCAACGGGCGCAACCTACGAGCAGTACTTC.

The rearrangement links TRBV27 to TRBJ2-3; D gene uncertain. The CDR3 runs to 14 residues. Per the germline V gene, CDR1 is MNHEY and CDR2 is SMNVEV (reference sequence). The V gene lost 8 bases and the J gene lost 0 bases, with 12 bases spanning the gap. The CDR3 reads CASGQLGSTDTQYF. In DNA, the CDR3 is TGTGCCAGCGGGCAGTTGGGGAGCACAGATACGCAGTATTTT.

This rearrangement joins TRBV7-9 to TRBJ2-5, with 7 bases that match TRBD1. Germline CDR1 reads SEHNR; CDR2 reads FQNEAQ (reference sequence). V gave up 4 bases and J gave up 0 bases; unmatched junction bases: 8. The CDR3 length is 16 residues. CDR3 in amino acids: CASSSPLTGDQETQYF. For the CDR3, the DNA is TGTGCCAGCAGCTCCCCCCTAACAGGGGACCAAGAGACCCAGTACTTC.

This rearrangement joins TRBV5-4 to TRBJ2-5, with TRBD2 matching 12 bases. This CDR3 region has 17 residues. The germline gives CDR1 SGHNT, CDR2 YYREEE (reference sequence). V trimming: 4 bases; J trimming: 5 bases; junction bases outside the gene matches: 12. CDR3 loop: CASSEGLAGPSGETQYF. The CDR3 DNA reads TGTGCCAGCAGCGAGGGACTAGCGGGCCCGTCAGGGGAGACCCAGTACTTC.

The rearrangement joins TRBV9 to TRBJ2-2; 9 positions match TRBD2. Germline CDR1 is SGDLS and CDR2 is YYNGEE. The CDR3 contains 16 residues. Trimming removed 1 base from V and 6 bases from J; junction bases left unmatched: 7. The CDR3 DNA is TGTGCCAGCAGCGTAAACTCCGGGACTAGCCCCGGGGAGCTGTTTTTT. It codes for CASSVNSGTSPGELFF. Full variable domain (missing parts from reference TRBV9 and TRBJ2-2): DSGVTQTPKHLITATGQRVTLRCSPRSGDLSVYWYQQSLDQGLQFLIQYYNGEERAKGNILERFSAQQFPDLHSELNLSSLELGDSALYFCASSVNSGTSPGELFFGEGSRLTVL.

The J gene is TRBJ2-3, the V gene TRBV9; D may be TRBD2 (6 bases). The V gene lost 1 base and the J gene lost 3 bases, with 9 bases spanning the gap. Germline CDR1 is SGDLS and CDR2 is YYNGEE. The CDR3 covers 14 residues. CDR3 in amino acids: CASSVQRVTDTQYF. For the CDR3, the DNA is TGTGCCAGCAGCGTACAGCGGGTGACAGATACGCAGTATTTT.

This chain joins TRBV4-1 and TRBJ2-1, with 13 nucleotides matching TRBD2. Germline CDR1 MGHRA, CDR2 YSYEKL. Unmatched junction bases numbered 6, after V lost 0 bases and J lost 10 bases. The CDR3 has 16 amino acids. This chain's CDR3 is CASSQDPGLAGQEQFF. The DNA of the CDR3 is TGCGCCAGCAGCCAAGATCCGGGACTAGCGGGGCAGGAGCAGTTCTTC.

The rearrangement links TRBV7-8 to TRBJ1-1; D is unclear. V lost 2 bases, J lost 2 bases, and 6 bases lay in between. The V gene's germline CDR1 is SGHVS and CDR2 FQNEAQ. The CDR3 contains 13 residues. CDR3 in DNA: TGTGCCAGCAGCTTACTCGAAAACACTGAAGCTTTCTTT. Protein: CASSLLENTEAFF. The full variable domain, in which reference TRBV7-8 and TRBJ1-1 provide the parts outside the CDR3, is GAGVSQSPRYKVAKRGQDVALRCDPISGHVSLFWYQQALGQGPEFLTYFQNEAQLDKSGLPSDRFFAERPEGSVSTLKIQRTQQEDSAVYLCASSLLENTEAFFGQGTRLTVV.

The chain links TRBV6-6 to TRBJ1-2; D is undetermined. Trimming removed 6 bases from V and 4 bases from J, with 6 bases in between. The CDR3 loop spans 11 amino acids. The germline CDR1 and CDR2 sequences are MNHNY and SVGAGI (reference sequence). The CDR3 loop reads CASRMFYGYTF. CDR3 nucleotide sequence: TGTGCCAGCAGGATGTTCTATGGCTACACCTTC.

This chain uses TRBV15 with TRBJ2-5; D not certain. This CDR3 region has 13 residues. The V and J ends lost 1 base and 4 bases respectively, with 7 bases between them. The germline V gene has CDR1 LNHNV and CDR2 YYDKDF (reference sequence). DNA of the CDR3: TGTGCCACCAGCAGAGGGTGGCGAGAGACCCAGTACTTC. Residues: CATSRGWRETQYF.

This chain joins TRBV6-1 and TRBJ1-2; D gene uncertain. Trimming took 11 bases from V and 1 from J, leaving 14 bases between them. Germline CDR1 MNHNS, CDR2 SASEGT. This CDR3 comprises 13 residues. CDR3 bases: TGTGCCCCCGGATTCCGGGTTAACTATGGCTACACCTTC. It encodes CAPGFRVNYGYTF.

The V gene is TRBV7-6, the J gene TRBJ2-7; TRBD2 is a possible D gene (5 bases). Trimming pared 5 bases from V and 6 bases from J, leaving 8 bases between. The CDR3 is made up of 11 amino acids. Germline V CDR1 and CDR2: SGHVS, FNYEAQ. DNA of the CDR3: TGTGCCAGCAGCCTCGGGGTCGAGCAGTACTTC. It encodes CASSLGVEQYF.

V and J are TRBV12-5 and TRBJ2-5, with D hard to call. The germline CDR1 and CDR2 sequences are LGHNT and FRNRAP. This CDR3 has 12 amino acids. With 2 bases removed from V and 1 base from J, the gap between germline ends came to 2 bases. CDR3 nucleotides: TGTGCTAGTGGTTTGCCCCAAGAGACCCAGTACTTC. Its protein product is CASGLPQETQYF.

The chain uses TRBV11-2 and TRBJ2-7, with no clear D. This CDR3 is built from 14 residues. CDR1 and CDR2 (germline): SGHAT, FQNNGV. V was pared by 6 bases and J by 0 bases, with 12 bases between. The CDR3 is CASRNLPSSYEQYF. The CDR3 DNA reads TGTGCCAGCAGAAATCTCCCGAGCTCCTACGAGCAGTACTTC.

This sequence joins TRBV27 and TRBJ2-5; 7 bases agree with TRBD2. CDR3 length equals 16 residues. The junction had 9 bases not matched to a gene; V was cut back by 2 bases and J by 3 bases. CDR1 and CDR2 from the germline V gene are MNHEY and SMNVEV (reference sequence). CDR3 nucleotide sequence: TGTGCCAGCAGTTTAAGGCCTTGGAGCGGGGAAGAGACCCAGTACTTC. It specifies CASSLRPWSGEETQYF.

This clone was recorded once. V usage is TRBV14 and J usage is TRBJ1-2; D is unclear. Per the germline V gene, CDR1 is SGHDN and CDR2 is FVKESK. V dropped 4 bases and J dropped 1 base, with 4 bases sitting between them. The length of the CDR3 is 12 residues. The CDR3 loop reads CASSPINYGYTF. Here the CDR3 DNA reads TGTGCCAGCAGCCCGATTAACTATGGCTACACCTTC.